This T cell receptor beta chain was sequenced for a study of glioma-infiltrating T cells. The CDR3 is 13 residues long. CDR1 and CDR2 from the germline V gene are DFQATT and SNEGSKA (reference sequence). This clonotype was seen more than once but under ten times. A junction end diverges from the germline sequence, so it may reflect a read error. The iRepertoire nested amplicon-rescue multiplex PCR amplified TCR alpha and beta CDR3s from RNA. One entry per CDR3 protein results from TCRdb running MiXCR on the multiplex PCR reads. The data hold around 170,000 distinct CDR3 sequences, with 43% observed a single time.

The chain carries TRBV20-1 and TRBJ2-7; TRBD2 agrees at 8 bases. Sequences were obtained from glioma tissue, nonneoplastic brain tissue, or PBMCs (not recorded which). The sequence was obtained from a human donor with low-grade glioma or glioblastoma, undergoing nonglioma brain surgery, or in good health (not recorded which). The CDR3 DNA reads TGCGGTGCTCAAACTAGCGGCACCTACGAGCAGTACTTC. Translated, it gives CGAQTSGTYEQYF.